The rows below give T cell receptor beta chains drawn from one sample of a study of T cells after yellow fever vaccination. TCRdb reprocessed the 5' RACE reads with MiXCR, giving one entry per CDR3 protein. The sample shows under 600,000 distinct CDR3 sequences, roughly 14% of them seen only once. This material consisted of PBMCs, taken on the day of the yellow fever booster vaccination. The receptors were sampled from a man aged 25 to 40 who received the YFV17D yellow fever vaccine. Each CDR3 is given with its conserved first and last residue. Part of the rows lack a size; the others show once, few, many or a class for expanded clones.

TRBJ2-1	TRBV6-4	.	CASPVGGGQRYNEQFF
TRBJ2-7	TRBV3-1	.	CASSHPLAGEYEQYF
TRBJ2-7	TRBV23-1	few	CASSQLDRGLSYEQYF
TRBJ2-1	TRBV9	few	CASSVAGGGPNEQFF
TRBJ1-5	TRBV5-6	many	CASSPAVGNQPQHF
TRBJ2-1	TRBV6-6	many	CASSYTLEQFF
TRBJ2-7	TRBV6-1	.	CASRNGARYEQYF
TRBJ2-5	TRBV19	.	CASSYSDLQETQYF
TRBJ2-3	TRBV7-6	.	CASSSKAGWDTDTQYF
TRBJ2-1	TRBV14	.	CASSQGRGIEQFF
TRBJ1-1	TRBV20-1	few	CSASTANTEAFF
TRBJ2-3	TRBV28	.	CASSLPGKDTQYF
TRBJ2-1	TRBV20-1	few	CSARSIAGGGNEQFF
TRBJ2-7	TRBV20-1	.	CSARDLSGDSYEQYF